This T cell receptor beta chain was sequenced in a study of cytomegalovirus exposure and HLA in healthy donors (dated by TCRdb to about 2017). With respect to the entire study: According to a later analysis, one platform produced both the approximately 110 validation repertoires and the 670 or so repertoires of the first cohort. To predict cytomegalovirus infection status, the study combined high-throughput TCR immunosequencing, statistical association of individual TCRs with disease status, and machine learning. Along with the approximately 620-subject first cohort, a separate validation cohort of over 90 different subjects was used. The study aimed to test whether signatures of past pathogen exposure could be identified by cataloging public T cell receptors. General study outcomes and caveats: A later analysis had no HLA typing for the validation cohort, so co-occurrence there was scored across all 130 or so repertoires. The classifier was reported to diagnose cytomegalovirus status with high specificity and sensitivity in both the original and validation cohorts. In vitro tests confirmed that a few of the cytomegalovirus-associated TCR beta chains recognize cytomegalovirus antigens. It was suggested by the authors that the approach could potentially be generalized to other disease states and immunological phenotypes. The study gave a list of about 170 TCR beta chains associated with cytomegalovirus. A later analysis found that TCRs clustered in the first cohort also tended to co-occur in the approximately 120 validation repertoires, with approximately 95% of cluster scores above 0. Across donors, most TCR sequences were observed very rarely, whereas some public TCRs were present in many individuals.

Libraries came from the immunoSEQ multiplex PCR assay. The original pipeline was this. A statistical classification framework was built for diagnosing cytomegalovirus status from the catalog of TCR beta chain sequences. Here the immuneACCESS table is served through TCRdb, limited to in-frame sequences with V and J called. Missing clones are a known gap in these copies; in checked studies unresolved V genes cover under half, and the rest lacks a known reason. The D gene and trimming were derived from the DNA, and the V and J assignments and clone size from that table. The sample includes some 190,000 clones, with 86% observed a single time. The ten largest clones add up to 1.4% to 1.5% of the sample. As for this clone: Its specific antigen is unknown. Base qualities are not recorded, but no much larger clone differs from it by a single base.

The germline V gene supplies CDR1 MNHNS and CDR2 SASEGT. The CDR3 spans 14 residues, from the cysteine through the phenylalanine. The entry retains the CDR3 DNA only, 42 bases that are in frame from base 1. V is shortened by 7 bases, J by 1 base, and the region joining them spans 13 bases. Separate from the roughly 650-subject first cohort, the validation cohort of over 90 subjects was the group to which the donors belonged. The sample consisted of PBMCs. The chain employs TRBV6-1 and TRBJ1-2, and TRBD1 may be the D gene, going by 5 matching bases. This receptor was taken from a woman aged 18-29 years in good health and CMV-seronegative. The CDR3 region has the sequence CASNQGRHNYGYTF. DNA sequence: TGTGCCAGCAATCAGGGCCGCCATAACTATGGCTACACCTTC.